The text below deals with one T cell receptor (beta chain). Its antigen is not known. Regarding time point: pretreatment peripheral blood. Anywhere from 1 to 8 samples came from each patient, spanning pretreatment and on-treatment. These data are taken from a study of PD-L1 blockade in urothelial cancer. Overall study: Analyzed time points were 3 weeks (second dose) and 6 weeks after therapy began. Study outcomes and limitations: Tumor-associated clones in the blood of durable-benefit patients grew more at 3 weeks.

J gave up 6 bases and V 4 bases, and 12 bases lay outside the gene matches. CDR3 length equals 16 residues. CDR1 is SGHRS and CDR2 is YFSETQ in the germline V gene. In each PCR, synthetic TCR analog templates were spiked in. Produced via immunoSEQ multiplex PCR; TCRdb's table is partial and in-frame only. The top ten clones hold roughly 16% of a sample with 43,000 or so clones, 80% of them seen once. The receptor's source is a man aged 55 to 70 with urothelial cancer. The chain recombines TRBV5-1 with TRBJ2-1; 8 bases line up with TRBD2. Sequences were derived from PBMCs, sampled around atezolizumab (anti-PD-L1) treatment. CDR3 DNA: TGCGCCAGCAGCCTTCAGTTGGGCGGGAGGATCAATGAGCAGTTCTTC. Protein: CASSLQLGGRINEQFF. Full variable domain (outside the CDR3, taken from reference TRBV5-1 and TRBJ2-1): KAGVTQTPRYLIKTRGQQVTLSCSPISGHRSVSWYQQTPGQGLQFLFEYFSETQRNKGNFPGRFSGRQFSNSRSEMNVSTLELGDSALYLCASSLQLGGRINEQFFGPGTRLTVL.